This TCR beta chain is from a study of blood T cell repertoires in COVID-19. Study-wide background: Nucleic acid was either cDNA or gDNA, and it came from T cells, B-cell-depleted T cells, or PBMCs.

Generated by immunoSEQ multiplex PCR, the TCRdb table keeps only in-frame clones and is missing some. The sample includes about 200,000 clones, approximately 80% of them seen just once. The CDR3 runs to 14 residues. Germline loops: CDR1 GTSNPN, CDR2 SVGIG (reference sequence). V shed 5 bases, J shed 3 bases, and the junction held 6 bases outside the gene matches. The rearrangement uses TRBV30 and TRBJ1-3; 8 bases fit TRBD1. What was sequenced was peripheral blood. This receptor was identified in a woman of 80 years or more with acute or convalescent COVID-19. This CDR3 is CAWATGGDGNTIYF. The DNA for the CDR3 is TGTGCCTGGGCTACAGGGGGAGATGGAAACACCATATATTTT.